Each of the 21 T cell receptor beta chains below was sequenced from the same sample in a study of T cells in Graves' hyperthyroidism and ophthalmopathy. Amplification targeted TCR beta CDR3 regions from RNA transcripts. The TCR CDR3 first-round RT-PCR relied on the HTBI primer set. MiXCR, run by TCRdb on the multiplex PCR reads, gives a single entry per CDR3 protein. The sample shows about 600,000 distinct CDR3 sequences, about 14% of them seen only once. The sequencing sample was made of blood. These receptors all come from a woman aged 50 to 60 with Graves' ophthalmopathy.

In this sample, this clonotype turned up a few times. The gene calls are TRBV5-6 and TRBJ2-3; 11 bases are a match to TRBD2. Trimming at V came to 4 bases and at J to 9 bases, leaving 10 bases not matched to a gene. CDR1 and CDR2 from the germline V gene are SGHDT and YYEEEE. The CDR3 spans 15 residues. The CDR3 region is CASSILAGGPGTQYF. Here the CDR3 DNA reads TGTGCCAGCAGCATTCTAGCGGGAGGCCCGGGCACGCAGTATTTT.

This clonotype was seen many times. The chain uses TRBV30 and TRBJ2-4, with 8 bases matching TRBD1. Looked up from germline, CDR1 is GTSNPN and CDR2 is SVGIG (reference sequence). The CDR3 loop spans 15 amino acids. The V segment lost 5 bases and the J segment 1 base; nucleotides outside the gene matches: 7. The CDR3 here is CAWATGVAAKNIQYF. For the CDR3, the DNA is TGTGCCTGGGCGACAGGGGTCGCCGCCAAAAACATTCAGTACTTC.

This clonotype was recorded at least ten times. This chain connects TRBV27 to TRBJ2-3, with D possibly TRBD1 on 6 matching bases. The V and J ends lost 6 bases and 3 bases respectively, with 22 bases between them. CDR3 length equals 17 residues. Germline V gene data show CDR1 as MNHEY and CDR2 as SMNVEV (reference sequence). The CDR3 loop reads CASSEGSWTVMTDTQYF. CDR3 sequence (DNA): TGTGCCAGCAGCGAGGGGAGTTGGACAGTTATGACAGATACGCAGTATTTT.

This clonotype was observed many times. V usage is TRBV12-3 or TRBV12-4 and J usage is TRBJ2-1; tentative D call: TRBD1 (6 bases). V dropped 2 bases and J dropped 8 bases, with 10 bases sitting between them. The CDR3 loop spans 13 amino acids. CDR3 sequence: CASSLSGAHEQFF. As DNA, the CDR3 is TGTGCCAGCAGTTTATCAGGGGCCCATGAGCAGTTCTTC.

V usage is TRBV18 and J usage is TRBJ2-5; 9 nucleotides agree with TRBD2. With 8 bases clipped from V and 4 bases from J, the junction kept 5 bases outside the gene matches. The V gene's germline CDR1 is KGHSH and CDR2 LQKENI. CDR3 length: 13 amino acids. Here the CDR3 reads CASPSGLAETQYF. For the CDR3, the DNA is TGTGCCAGCCCATCGGGACTAGCAGAGACCCAGTACTTC.

The rearrangement links TRBV5-6 to TRBJ2-7, with 10 bases identical to TRBD2. V lost 3 bases, J lost 5 bases, and 5 bases stayed unmatched. The CDR3 spans 14 residues. In germline, CDR1 is SGHDT, CDR2 YYEEEE. CDR3 protein: CASSSSSGSDEQYF. Here the CDR3 DNA reads TGTGCCAGCAGCTCCTCTAGCGGGAGTGACGAGCAGTACTTC.

The chain is built from TRBV6-1 and TRBJ1-3, with D possibly TRBD1 on 5 matching bases. The germline V gene encodes CDR1 MNHNS and CDR2 SASEGT. V lost 6 bases, J lost 0 bases, and 12 bases lay in between. The CDR3 has 15 residues. DNA of the CDR3: TGTGCCAGCAGCCTGACAGAGAGCTCTGGAAACACCATATATTTT. Translation gives CASSLTESSGNTIYF.

This clonotype occurred a few times. The rearrangement uses TRBV14 and TRBJ2-1, with TRBD2 matching over 11 bases. Germline V gene sequence: CDR1 SGHDN, CDR2 FVKESK. With 0 bases clipped from V and 8 bases from J, the junction kept 6 bases outside the gene matches. CDR3 length: 16 residues. CDR3 region: CASSQEVSGRADEQFF. CDR3 sequence (DNA): TGTGCCAGCAGCCAAGAGGTTAGCGGGAGGGCCGATGAGCAGTTCTTC.

For the CDR3, the DNA is TGCAGTGCTCACAGGGGGGGGTGGGGTGGCTACACCTTC. This gives the protein CSAHRGGWGGYTF. The chain uses TRBV20-1 and TRBJ1-2, with 8 bases identical to TRBD1. Per the germline V gene, CDR1 is DFQATT and CDR2 is SNEGSKA (reference sequence). The CDR3 consists of 13 residues. Germline trimming cut 5 bases from V and 7 bases from J; bases unmatched to any gene: 9.

The sample holds a few counts of this clonotype. This chain joins TRBV4-3 and TRBJ2-7; D is perhaps TRBD1 (5 bases). In germline, CDR1 is LGHNA, CDR2 YSLEER. This CDR3 region has 15 residues. V dropped 0 bases and J dropped 4 bases, with 13 bases sitting between them. The CDR3 protein is CASSQDGAGAYEQYF. CDR3 coding DNA: TGCGCCAGCAGCCAAGATGGGGCAGGAGCATACGAGCAGTACTTC.

The chain recombines TRBV20-1 with TRBJ2-1; 12 bases align to TRBD2. The J segment lost 9 bases and the V segment lost 6 bases, leaving 15 bases of the junction unmatched. The CDR3 contains 16 residues. CDR1 and CDR2 from the germline V gene are DFQATT and SNEGSKA (reference sequence). CDR3 loop: CSAAKHRLAGEGEQFF. Written as DNA, the CDR3 is TGCAGTGCCGCGAAACATCGACTAGCGGGAGAAGGTGAGCAGTTCTTC.

The sample holds many counts of this clonotype. V gene TRBV20-1 combines with J gene TRBJ2-1; 14 nucleotides agree with TRBD2. The V and J ends lost 3 bases and 10 bases, in that order; junction bases with no gene match: 5. The CDR3 contains 14 residues. CDR1 and CDR2 (germline): DFQATT, SNEGSKA (reference sequence). The CDR3 nucleotides read TGCAGTGCTAGGGGCAGGACTAGCGGGAGGGAGCAGTTCTTC. It codes for CSARGRTSGREQFF.

This clonotype came up a few times. V and J are TRBV18 and TRBJ1-4; D remains ambiguous. Trimming removed 8 bases from V and 0 bases from J, with 7 bases in between. The CDR3 extends over 13 amino acids. Germline values: CDR1 KGHSH, CDR2 LQKENI. The CDR3 nucleotides read TGTGCCAGCGCCAGAGCAACTAATGAAAAACTGTTTTTT. It codes for CASARATNEKLFF.

This clonotype was picked up many times. The chain uses TRBV24-1 and TRBJ2-2; either TRBD1 or TRBD2 may supply D (5 bases each). The CDR3 consists of 15 residues. The germline V and J ends were trimmed by 5 bases and 6 bases, with 15 bases remaining between them. CDR1 and CDR2 from the germline V gene are KGHDR and SFDVKD. The CDR3 DNA reads TGTGCCACCAGTGGCATCCAAGAGGGACCCGGGGAGCTGTTTTTT. Protein sequence: CATSGIQEGPGELFF.

This clonotype has ten or more counts. The gene calls are TRBV7-9 and TRBJ1-1, with D hard to call. Deletions cut 5 bases from V and 1 base from J, with 8 bases between. CDR1 SEHNR and CDR2 FQNEAQ come from the germline V gene (reference sequence). The CDR3 contains 13 residues. CDR3 sequence reads: CASSPWRNTEAFF. The CDR3 DNA is TGTGCCAGCAGCCCCTGGAGGAACACTGAAGCTTTCTTT. Combining the CDR3 with reference TRBV7-9 and TRBJ1-1 gives the whole variable domain DTGVSQNPRHKITKRGQNVTFRCDPISEHNRLYWYRQTLGQGPEFLTYFQNEAQLEKSRLLSDRFSAERPKGSFSTLEIQRTEQGDSAMYLCASSPWRNTEAFFGQGTRLTVV.

This clonotype was picked up a small number of times. V and J are TRBV20-1 and TRBJ2-5; D is unclear. Germline CDR1 DFQATT, CDR2 SNEGSKA (reference sequence). Trimming removed 1 base at V and 4 bases at J, with 10 bases between. This CDR3 contains 13 residues. This chain's CDR3 is CSARVGWGETQYF. In DNA, the CDR3 is TGCAGTGCTAGAGTGGGGTGGGGAGAGACCCAGTACTTC.

This clonotype was counted ten times or more. The CDR3 coding sequence is TGTGCCTGGAGATCGGGACAGGGTCAGTTCTCCTTAAACTATGGCTACACCTTC. It is translated as CAWRSGQGQFSLNYGYTF. The J gene is TRBJ1-2, the V gene TRBV30; 9 nucleotides line up with TRBD1. Germline loops: CDR1 GTSNPN, CDR2 SVGIG (reference sequence). The CDR3 sequence is 18 residues long. V shed 3 bases, J shed 2 bases, and the junction held 16 bases outside the gene matches.

This clonotype was seen ten or more times. This chain connects TRBV25-1 to TRBJ2-7, with 7 bases aligning to TRBD1. Germline assignment: CDR1 MGHDK and CDR2 SYGVNS. The junction had 4 bases not matched to a gene; V was cut back by 3 bases and J by 5 bases. This CDR3 contains 13 residues. The CDR3 protein is CASSDGQGDEQYF. In DNA, the CDR3 is TGTGCCAGCAGTGATGGTCAGGGGGACGAGCAGTACTTC.

This clonotype was observed a handful of times. The chain couples TRBV12-3 or TRBV12-4 to TRBJ2-4; D is ambiguous. Trimming stripped 4 bases from V and 0 bases from J, with 10 bases between. This CDR3 spans 15 amino acids. The CDR3 DNA sequence: TGTGCCAGCAGTTCCCCGTTTTTAGCCAAAAACATTCAGTACTTC. Amino acids: CASSSPFLAKNIQYF.

At least ten counts were recorded for this clonotype. J is TRBJ2-7 and V is TRBV9; D uncertain. This CDR3 contains 12 residues. Trimming stripped 0 bases from V and 5 bases from J, with 6 bases between. Germline V gene sequence: CDR1 SGDLS, CDR2 YYNGEE. For the CDR3, the DNA is TGTGCCAGCAGCGTAGACACTGACGAGCAGTACTTC. Encoded protein: CASSVDTDEQYF. The full variable domain, in which reference TRBV9 and TRBJ2-7 provide the parts outside the CDR3, is DSGVTQTPKHLITATGQRVTLRCSPRSGDLSVYWYQQSLDQGLQFLIQYYNGEERAKGNILERFSAQQFPDLHSELNLSSLELGDSALYFCASSVDTDEQYFGPGTRLTVT.

The chain has TRBV28 and TRBJ2-6; 11 bases line up with TRBD1. The ends lost 4 bases at V and 1 base at J; junction bases unmatched: 6. Per the germline V gene, CDR1 is MDHEN and CDR2 is SYDVKM. CDR3 length equals 18 residues. The chain's CDR3 is CASSSDRGRMSGANVLTF. The CDR3 DNA reads TGTGCCAGCAGTTCGGACAGGGGGCGTATGTCTGGGGCCAACGTCCTGACTTTC.